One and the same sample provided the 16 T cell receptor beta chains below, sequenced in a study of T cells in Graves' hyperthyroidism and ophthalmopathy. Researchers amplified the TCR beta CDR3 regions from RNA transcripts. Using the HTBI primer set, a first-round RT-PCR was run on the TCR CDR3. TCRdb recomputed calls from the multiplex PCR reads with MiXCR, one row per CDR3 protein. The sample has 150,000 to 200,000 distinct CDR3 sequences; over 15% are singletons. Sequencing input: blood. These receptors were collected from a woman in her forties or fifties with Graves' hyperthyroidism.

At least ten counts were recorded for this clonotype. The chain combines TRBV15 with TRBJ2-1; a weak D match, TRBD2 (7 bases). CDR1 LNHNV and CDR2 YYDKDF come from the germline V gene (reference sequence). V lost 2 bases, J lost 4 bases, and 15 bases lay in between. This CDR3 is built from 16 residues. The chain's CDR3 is CATSRIEGGVYNEQFF. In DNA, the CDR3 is TGTGCCACCAGCAGAATAGAGGGGGGGGTATACAATGAGCAGTTCTTC.

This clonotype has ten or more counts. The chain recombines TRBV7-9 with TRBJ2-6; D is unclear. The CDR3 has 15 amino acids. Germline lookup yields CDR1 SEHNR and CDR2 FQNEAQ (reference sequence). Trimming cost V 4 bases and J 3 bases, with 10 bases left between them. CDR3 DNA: TGTGCCAGCAGCTCTATGATCAGTGGGGCCAACGTCCTGACTTTC. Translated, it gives CASSSMISGANVLTF.

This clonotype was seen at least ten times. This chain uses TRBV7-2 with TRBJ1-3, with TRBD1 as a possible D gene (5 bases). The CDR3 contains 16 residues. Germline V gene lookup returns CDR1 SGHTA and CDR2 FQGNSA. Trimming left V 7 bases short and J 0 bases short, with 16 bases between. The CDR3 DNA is TGTGCCAGCACCCATGGGGCAGCCCGCTCTGGAAACACCATATATTTT. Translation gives CASTHGAARSGNTIYF.

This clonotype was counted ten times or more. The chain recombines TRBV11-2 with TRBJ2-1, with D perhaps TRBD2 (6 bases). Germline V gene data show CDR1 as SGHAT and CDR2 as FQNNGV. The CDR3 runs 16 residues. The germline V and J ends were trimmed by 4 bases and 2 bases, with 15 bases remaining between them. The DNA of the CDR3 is TGTGCCAGCAGCTCAAGGCCGGGACTGACCTACAATGAGCAGTTCTTC. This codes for CASSSRPGLTYNEQFF.

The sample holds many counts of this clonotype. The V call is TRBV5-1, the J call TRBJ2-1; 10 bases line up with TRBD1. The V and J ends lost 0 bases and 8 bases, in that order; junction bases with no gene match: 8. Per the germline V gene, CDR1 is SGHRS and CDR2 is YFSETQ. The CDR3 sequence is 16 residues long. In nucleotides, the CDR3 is TGCGCCAGCAGCTTGGACGGGACAGGGGTTTCGGATGAGCAGTTCTTC. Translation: CASSLDGTGVSDEQFF.

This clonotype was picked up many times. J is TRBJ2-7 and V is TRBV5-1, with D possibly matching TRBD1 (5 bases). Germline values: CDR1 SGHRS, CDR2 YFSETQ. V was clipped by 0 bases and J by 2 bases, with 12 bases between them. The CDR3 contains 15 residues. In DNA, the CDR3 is TGCGCCAGCAGCTTGGCCGTCACAGGAACCTACGAGCAGTACTTC. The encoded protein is CASSLAVTGTYEQYF.

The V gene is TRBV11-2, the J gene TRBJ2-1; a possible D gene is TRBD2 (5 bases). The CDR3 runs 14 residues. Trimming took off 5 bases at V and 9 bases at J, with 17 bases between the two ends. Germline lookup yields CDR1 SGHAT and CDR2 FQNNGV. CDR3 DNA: TGTGCCAGCAGCCTAGGGATAAGGGAGACTGAGCAGTTCTTC. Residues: CASSLGIRETEQFF.

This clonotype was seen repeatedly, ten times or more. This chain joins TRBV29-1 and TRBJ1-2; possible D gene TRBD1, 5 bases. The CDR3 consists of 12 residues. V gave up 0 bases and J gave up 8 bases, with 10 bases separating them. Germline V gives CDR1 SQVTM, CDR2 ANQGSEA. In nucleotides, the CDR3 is TGCAGCGTTGAAGAGCAGAGGGGAGGCTACACCTTC. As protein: CSVEEQRGGYTF.

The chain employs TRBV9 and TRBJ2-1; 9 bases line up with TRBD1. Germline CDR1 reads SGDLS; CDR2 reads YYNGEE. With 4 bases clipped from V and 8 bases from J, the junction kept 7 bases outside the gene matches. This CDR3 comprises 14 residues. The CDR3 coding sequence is TGTGCCAGCAGCATGGGACAGGGTAGCGATGAGCAGTTCTTC. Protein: CASSMGQGSDEQFF.

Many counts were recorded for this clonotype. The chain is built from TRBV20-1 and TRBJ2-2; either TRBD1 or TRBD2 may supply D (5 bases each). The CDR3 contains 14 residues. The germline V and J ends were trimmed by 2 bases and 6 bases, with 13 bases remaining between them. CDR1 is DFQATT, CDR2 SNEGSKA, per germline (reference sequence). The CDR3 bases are TGCAGTGCTAGACCGAGAGGGGCGGCCGGGGAGCTGTTTTTT. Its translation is CSARPRGAAGELFF.

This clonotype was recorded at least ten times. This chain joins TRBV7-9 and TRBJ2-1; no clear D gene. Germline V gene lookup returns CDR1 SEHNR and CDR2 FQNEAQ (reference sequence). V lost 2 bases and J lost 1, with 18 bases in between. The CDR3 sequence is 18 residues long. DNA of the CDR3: TGTGCCAGCAGCTTATCCGTGGTGCCCCGGTCGTCCTACAATGAGCAGTTCTTC. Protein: CASSLSVVPRSSYNEQFF.

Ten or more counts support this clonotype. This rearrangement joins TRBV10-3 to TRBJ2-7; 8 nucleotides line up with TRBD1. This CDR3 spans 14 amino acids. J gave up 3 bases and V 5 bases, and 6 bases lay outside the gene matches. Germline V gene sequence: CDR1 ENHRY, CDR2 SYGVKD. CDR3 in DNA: TGTGCCATCAGTTCCACAGGGGGTAACTACGAGCAGTACTTC. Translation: CAISSTGGNYEQYF.

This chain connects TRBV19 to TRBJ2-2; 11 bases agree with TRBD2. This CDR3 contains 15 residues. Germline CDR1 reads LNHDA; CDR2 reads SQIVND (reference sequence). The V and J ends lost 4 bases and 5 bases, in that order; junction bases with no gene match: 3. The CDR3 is CASSNSGGVTGELFF. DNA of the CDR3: TGTGCCAGTAGTAATAGCGGGGGGGTAACCGGGGAGCTGTTTTTT. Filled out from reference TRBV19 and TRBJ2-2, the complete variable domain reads DGGITQSPKYLFRKEGQNVTLSCEQNLNHDAMYWYRQDPGQGLRLIYYSQIVNDFQKGDIAEGYSVSREKKESFPLTVTSAQKNPTAFYLCASSNSGGVTGELFFGEGSRLTVL.

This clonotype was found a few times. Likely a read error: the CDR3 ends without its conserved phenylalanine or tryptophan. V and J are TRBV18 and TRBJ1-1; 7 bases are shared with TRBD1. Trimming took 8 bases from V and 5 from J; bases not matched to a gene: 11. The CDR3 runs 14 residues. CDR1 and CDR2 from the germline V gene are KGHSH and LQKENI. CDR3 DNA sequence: TGTGCCAGCGCCCAGGGGACAGCAAGGACTGAAGCTTTCCTT. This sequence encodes CASAQGTARTEAFL.

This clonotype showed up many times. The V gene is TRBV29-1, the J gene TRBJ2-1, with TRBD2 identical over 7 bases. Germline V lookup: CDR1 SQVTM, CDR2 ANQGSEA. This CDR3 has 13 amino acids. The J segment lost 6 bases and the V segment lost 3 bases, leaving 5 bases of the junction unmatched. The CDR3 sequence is CSVEQTSINEQFF. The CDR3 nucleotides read TGCAGCGTTGAGCAGACTAGCATCAATGAGCAGTTCTTC.

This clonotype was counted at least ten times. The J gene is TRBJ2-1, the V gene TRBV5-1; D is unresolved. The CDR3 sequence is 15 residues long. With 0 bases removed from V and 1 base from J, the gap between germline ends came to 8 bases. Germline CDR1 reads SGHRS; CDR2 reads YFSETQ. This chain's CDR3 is CASSLEGGSYNEQFF. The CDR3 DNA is TGCGCCAGCAGCTTGGAGGGTGGATCCTACAATGAGCAGTTCTTC. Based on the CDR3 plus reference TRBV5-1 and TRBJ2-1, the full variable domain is KAGVTQTPRYLIKTRGQQVTLSCSPISGHRSVSWYQQTPGQGLQFLFEYFSETQRNKGNFPGRFSGRQFSNSRSEMNVSTLELGDSALYLCASSLEGGSYNEQFFGPGTRLTVL.